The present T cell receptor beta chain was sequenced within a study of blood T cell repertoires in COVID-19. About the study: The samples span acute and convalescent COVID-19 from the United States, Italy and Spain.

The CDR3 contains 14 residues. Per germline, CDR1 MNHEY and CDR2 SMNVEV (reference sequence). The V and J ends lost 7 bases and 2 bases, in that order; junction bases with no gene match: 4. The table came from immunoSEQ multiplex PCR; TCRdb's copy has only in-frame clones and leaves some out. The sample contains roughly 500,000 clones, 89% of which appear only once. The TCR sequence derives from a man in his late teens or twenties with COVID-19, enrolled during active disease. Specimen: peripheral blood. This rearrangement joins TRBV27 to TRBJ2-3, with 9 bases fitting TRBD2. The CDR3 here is CASKAGGPTDTQYF. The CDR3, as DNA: TGTGCCAGCAAAGCGGGAGGCCCCACAGATACGCAGTATTTT.